These T cell receptor beta chains were read from a single sample in a study of blood T cell repertoires in COVID-19. Profiled with immunoSEQ multiplex PCR; TCRdb holds only in-frame clones, not every one. This table has some 250,000 clones, about 91% appearing once. Material for sequencing was PBMCs or T cells enriched from blood (not recorded which). Source of these receptors: a human donor in a cohort exposed to, infected with or recovered from COVID-19 (not recorded which). The donor label of this sample is uncertain. The CDR3 runs from the conserved cysteine through the conserved F or W. Expanded clones are given a class, and other clones once, few, many or no size at all.

TRBJ1-1,TRBV9,NA,CASSPGTGGVNTEAFF
TRBJ2-1,TRBV24-1,NA,CATSDHRAGTSYNEQFF
TRBJ1-2,TRBV20-1,once,CSAKQGGGYTF
TRBJ1-2,TRBV7-2,NA,CASSLGPGVNYGYTF
TRBJ1-2,TRBV28,NA,CASHMTGALDGYTF
TRBJ2-1,TRBV30,NA,CAWSQRGNAGNEQFF
TRBJ1-6,TRBV28,NA,CASSVGQGDNSPLHF
TRBJ1-4,TRBV15,NA,CATSRELTGEKLFF
TRBJ2-7,TRBV5-4,NA,CASSLGQGPAYEQYF
TRBJ2-3,TRBV9,NA,CASSPGTSGGPSTDTQYF
TRBJ1-2,TRBV18,NA,CASSPAGNYGYTF
TRBJ2-1,TRBV15,NA,CATSRSSGGIPYNEQFF
TRBJ1-5,TRBV9,NA,CASARGYNQPQHF
TRBJ1-5,TRBV19,NA,CASQVGGYSNQPQHF
TRBJ2-4,TRBV28,NA,CASSLPRTELAKNIQYF
TRBJ2-1,TRBV19,NA,CASSISDSHNEQFF
TRBJ1-6,TRBV12-5,few,CASGLTGAPVPLHF
TRBJ2-7,TRBV27,once,CASTSGQNEQYF
TRBJ2-3,TRBV7-6,once,CASSLAGASTDTQYF
TRBJ2-7,TRBV2,once,CASNPLERDYEQYF
TRBJ1-2,TRBV7-9,NA,CASSREAYGYTF
TRBJ2-3,TRBV24-1,once,CATSQRGTTDTQYF
TRBJ1-1,TRBV18,NA,CASSPDRRNTEAFF
TRBJ2-7,TRBV5-1,NA,CASSLKGTYEQYF
TRBJ2-1,TRBV9,NA,CASSDRDMSSYNEQFF
TRBJ2-2,TRBV3-1/TRBV3-2,NA,CASSQEDRANTGELFF
TRBJ1-3,TRBV6-1,NA,CASSEVGRQGRPGNTIYF
TRBJ2-3,TRBV9,once,CASSQEGGSGGASNTQYF
TRBJ1-4,TRBV11-2,NA,CASSREYNEKLFF
TRBJ1-5,TRBV27,NA,CASSLSGGNQPQHF
TRBJ1-2,TRBV27,NA,CASSWVGGSYGYTF
TRBJ1-2,TRBV6-6,NA,CASTSPGQGSRGYTF
TRBJ2-1,TRBV19,few,CASSPGLAGATGNEQFF
TRBJ2-6,TRBV4-1,NA,CASSQFVVRRTGSSGANVLTF
TRBJ2-7,TRBV5-4,NA,CASSSGSGREYEQYF
TRBJ2-5,TRBV25-1,NA,CASSGDPTGTQYF